One and the same sample provided the 12 T cell receptor beta chains below, sequenced in a study of blood T cell repertoires in COVID-19. Here immunoSEQ multiplex PCR was the method, and the copy in TCRdb shows in-frame clones only, minus some. Of around 480,000 clones listed, 87% are singletons. Sequenced input: PBMCs or T cells enriched from blood (not recorded which). The receptor source for this set is a woman aged 18-29 years who had recovered from COVID-19.

The chain links TRBV2 to TRBJ2-5; 10 bases are shared with TRBD2. This CDR3 is built from 16 residues. Per germline, CDR1 SNHLY and CDR2 FYNNEI. V dropped 3 bases and J dropped 5; count of bases not matched to a gene: 9. The CDR3 loop reads CASSEIPSGGVETQYF. Here the CDR3 DNA reads TGTGCCAGCAGTGAGATCCCTAGCGGGGGTGTGGAGACCCAGTACTTC.

The chain employs TRBV30 and TRBJ1-2; 9 bases map to TRBD1. The J segment lost 8 bases and the V segment lost 3 bases, leaving 13 bases of the junction unmatched. This CDR3 comprises 15 residues. Germline-derived CDR1 and CDR2 are GTSNPN and SVGIG (reference sequence). The CDR3 region has the DNA TGTGCCTGGAGCCCCCTCGACAGGGGGTGGGGAGGCTACACCTTC. Translating gives CAWSPLDRGWGGYTF.

The chain links TRBV7-8 to TRBJ2-2, with 14 positions matching TRBD2. The germline V gene has CDR1 SGHVS and CDR2 FQNEAQ. V gave up 1 base and J gave up 8 bases; unmatched junction bases: 6. The CDR3 extends over 17 amino acids. The CDR3 coding sequence is TGTGCCAGCAGCTTAGTGACTAGCGGGGGGGTTTCAGGGGAGCTGTTTTTT. Translating gives CASSLVTSGGVSGELFF.

The rearrangement links TRBV30 to TRBJ1-1; no definite D call. V lost 0 bases, J lost 11 bases, and 13 bases lay in between. CDR1 and CDR2 (germline): GTSNPN, SVGIG (reference sequence). CDR3 length: 12 amino acids. CDR3 sequence (DNA): TGTGCCTGGAGTGTACTAGGGCTTCTGGCTTTCTTT. Its translation is CAWSVLGLLAFF.

The J gene is TRBJ2-1, the V gene TRBV5-1; 10 bases fit TRBD1. The CDR3 totals 15 residues. Trimming cost V 5 bases and J 6 bases; bases outside gene matches: 8. Germline V gene data show CDR1 as SGHRS and CDR2 as YFSETQ. CDR3 nucleotides: TGCGCCAGCAGTTTCGGGGACAGGGGTAGCAATGAGCAGTTCTTC. It encodes CASSFGDRGSNEQFF.

The rearrangement links TRBV3-1 (or the pseudogene TRBV3-2) to TRBJ1-1; 7 positions match TRBD1. The CDR3 extends over 16 amino acids. The J segment lost 0 bases and the V segment lost 2 bases, leaving 6 bases of the junction unmatched. Germline assignment: CDR1 LGHDT and CDR2 YNNKEL (reference sequence). DNA of the CDR3: TGTGCCAGCAGCCAACCCGGGACAGCAATGAACACTGAAGCTTTCTTT. Translated: CASSQPGTAMNTEAFF.

The chain links TRBV7-9 to TRBJ2-6; TRBD1 agrees at 7 bases. V lost 5 bases to trimming and J lost 4 bases; unmatched junction nucleotides: 5. In germline, CDR1 is SEHNR, CDR2 FQNEAQ (reference sequence). This CDR3 contains 15 residues. CDR3 sequence (DNA): TGTGCCAGCAGCCTAGACAGGGCCGGGGCCAACGTCCTGACTTTC. Encoded protein: CASSLDRAGANVLTF.

The chain carries TRBV4-1 and TRBJ2-1; D is ambiguous. Trimming took off 2 bases at V and 6 bases at J, with 11 bases between the two ends. Per germline, CDR1 MGHRA and CDR2 YSYEKL. The CDR3 is 14 amino acids. CDR3 in amino acids: CASSQPTVSNEQFF. The CDR3 DNA reads TGCGCCAGCAGCCAACCCACGGTCTCCAATGAGCAGTTCTTC.

V usage is TRBV5-1 and J usage is TRBJ1-2, with TRBD1 identical over 7 bases. The CDR3 runs to 14 residues. The V segment lost 4 bases and the J segment 4 bases; nucleotides outside the gene matches: 7. Per the germline V gene, CDR1 is SGHRS and CDR2 is YFSETQ. In nucleotides, the CDR3 is TGCGCCAGCAGCCCGGAGGGACAGCCCTATGGCTACACCTTC. Protein sequence: CASSPEGQPYGYTF.

This chain connects TRBV2 to TRBJ2-5; TRBD2 aligns across 8 bases. Per germline, CDR1 SNHLY and CDR2 FYNNEI. The V segment lost 2 bases and the J segment 7 bases; nucleotides outside the gene matches: 9. The CDR3 consists of 15 residues. DNA of the CDR3: TGTGCCAGCAGTGAAAAGAGCGGGGGTTGGGGGACCCAGTACTTC. It codes for CASSEKSGGWGTQYF. Full variable domain (remainder filled in from reference TRBV2 and TRBJ2-5): EPEVTQTPSHQVTQMGQEVILRCVPISNHLYFYWYRQILGQKVEFLVSFYNNEISEKSEIFDDQFSVERPDGSNFTLKIRSTKLEDSAMYFCASSEKSGGWGTQYFGPGTRLLVL.

The CDR3 reads CATSVGGFSGNTIYF. The CDR3 DNA reads as TGTGCCACCTCCGTGGGGGGATTCTCTGGAAACACCATATATTTT. This chain links TRBV15 with TRBJ1-3; D is perhaps TRBD1 (5 bases). Trimming took off 8 bases at V and 0 bases at J, with 14 bases between the two ends. This CDR3 region has 15 residues. Germline CDR1 reads LNHNV; CDR2 reads YYDKDF (reference sequence).

The CDR3 here is CASKVAGEETQYF. In nucleotides, the CDR3 is TGTGCCAGTAAGGTAGCGGGGGAGGAGACCCAGTACTTC. The chain combines TRBV19 with TRBJ2-5; 9 bases align to TRBD2. The germline V gene encodes CDR1 LNHDA and CDR2 SQIVND (reference sequence). With V trimmed by 7 bases and J by 5 bases, 5 bases remained unmatched. The CDR3 is 13 residues long.